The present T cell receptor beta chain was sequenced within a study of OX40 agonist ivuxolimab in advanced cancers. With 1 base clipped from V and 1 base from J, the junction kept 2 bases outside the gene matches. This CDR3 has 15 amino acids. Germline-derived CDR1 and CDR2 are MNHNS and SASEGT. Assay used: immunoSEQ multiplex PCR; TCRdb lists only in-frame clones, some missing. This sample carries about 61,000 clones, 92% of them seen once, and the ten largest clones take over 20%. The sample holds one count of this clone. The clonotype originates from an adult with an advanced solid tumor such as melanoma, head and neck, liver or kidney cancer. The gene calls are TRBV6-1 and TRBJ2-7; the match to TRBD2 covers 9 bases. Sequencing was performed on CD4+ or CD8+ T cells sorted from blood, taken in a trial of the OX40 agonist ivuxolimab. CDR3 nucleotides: TGTGCCAGCAGTGAAGGACTAGCGGCTTCCTACGAGCAGTACGTC. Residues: CASSEGLAASYEQYV.